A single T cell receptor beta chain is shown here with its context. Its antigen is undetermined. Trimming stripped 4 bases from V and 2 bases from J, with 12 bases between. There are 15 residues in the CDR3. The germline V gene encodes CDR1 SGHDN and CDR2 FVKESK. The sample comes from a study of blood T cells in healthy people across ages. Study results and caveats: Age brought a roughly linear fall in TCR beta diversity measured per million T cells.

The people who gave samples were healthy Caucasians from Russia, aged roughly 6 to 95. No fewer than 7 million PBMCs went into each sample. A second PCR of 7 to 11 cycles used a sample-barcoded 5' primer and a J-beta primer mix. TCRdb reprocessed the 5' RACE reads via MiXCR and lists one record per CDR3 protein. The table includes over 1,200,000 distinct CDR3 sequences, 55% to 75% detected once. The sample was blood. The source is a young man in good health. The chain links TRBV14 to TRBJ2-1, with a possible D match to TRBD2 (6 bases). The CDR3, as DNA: TGTGCCAGCAGCCCGAGACTAGAGCCCTACAATGAGCAGTTCTTC. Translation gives CASSPRLEPYNEQFF.